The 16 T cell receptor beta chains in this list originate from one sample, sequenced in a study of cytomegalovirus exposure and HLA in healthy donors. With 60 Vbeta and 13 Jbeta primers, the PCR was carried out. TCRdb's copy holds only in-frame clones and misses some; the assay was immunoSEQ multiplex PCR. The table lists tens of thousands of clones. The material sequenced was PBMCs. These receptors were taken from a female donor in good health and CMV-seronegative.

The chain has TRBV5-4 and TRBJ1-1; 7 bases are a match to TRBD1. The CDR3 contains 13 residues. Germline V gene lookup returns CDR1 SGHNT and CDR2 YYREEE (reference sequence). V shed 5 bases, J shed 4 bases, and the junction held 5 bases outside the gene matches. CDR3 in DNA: TGTGCCAGCAGTCCGACAGGGAGCACTGAAGCTTTCTTT. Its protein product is CASSPTGSTEAFF.

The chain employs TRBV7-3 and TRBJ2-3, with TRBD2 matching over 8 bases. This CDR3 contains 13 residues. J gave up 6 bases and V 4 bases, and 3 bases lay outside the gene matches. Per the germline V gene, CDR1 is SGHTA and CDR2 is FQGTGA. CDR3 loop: CASSSGGADTQYF. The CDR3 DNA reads TGTGCCAGCAGCTCCGGGGGGGCTGATACGCAGTATTTT.

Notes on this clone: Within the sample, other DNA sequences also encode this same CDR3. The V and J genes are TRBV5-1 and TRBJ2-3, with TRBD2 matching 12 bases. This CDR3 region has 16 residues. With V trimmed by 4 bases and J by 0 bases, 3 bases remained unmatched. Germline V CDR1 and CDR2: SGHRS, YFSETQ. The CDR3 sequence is CASSPGTSGSTDTQYF. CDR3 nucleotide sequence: TGCGCCAGCAGCCCCGGGACTAGCGGGAGCACAGATACGCAGTATTTT.

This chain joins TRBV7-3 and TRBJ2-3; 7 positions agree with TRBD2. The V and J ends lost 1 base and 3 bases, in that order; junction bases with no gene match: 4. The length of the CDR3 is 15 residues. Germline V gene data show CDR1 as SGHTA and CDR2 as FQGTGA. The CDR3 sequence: CASSLRGRGTDTQYF. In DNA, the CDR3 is TGTGCCAGCAGCTTAAGAGGGAGGGGTACAGATACGCAGTATTTT.

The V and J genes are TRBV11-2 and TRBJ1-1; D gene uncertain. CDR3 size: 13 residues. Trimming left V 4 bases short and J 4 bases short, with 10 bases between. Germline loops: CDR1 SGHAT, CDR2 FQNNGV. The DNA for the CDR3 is TGTGCCAGCAGCTCGGACTATATCACTGAAGCTTTCTTT. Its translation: CASSSDYITEAFF. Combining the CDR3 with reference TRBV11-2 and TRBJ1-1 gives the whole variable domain EAGVAQSPRYKIIEKRQSVAFWCNPISGHATLYWYQQILGQGPKLLIQFQNNGVVDDSQLPKDRFSAERLKGVDSTLKIQPAKLEDSAVYLCASSSDYITEAFFGQGTRLTVV.

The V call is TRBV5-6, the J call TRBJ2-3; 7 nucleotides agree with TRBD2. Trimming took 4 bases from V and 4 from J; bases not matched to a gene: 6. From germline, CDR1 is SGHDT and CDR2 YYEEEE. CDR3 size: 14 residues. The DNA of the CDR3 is TGTGCCAGCAGCCCATTGGGGAGGGCAGATACGCAGTATTTT. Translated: CASSPLGRADTQYF.

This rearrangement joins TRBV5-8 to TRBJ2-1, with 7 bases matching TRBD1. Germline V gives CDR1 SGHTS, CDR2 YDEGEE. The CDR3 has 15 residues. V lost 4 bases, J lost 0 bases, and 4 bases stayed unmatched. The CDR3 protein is CASSPRDSSYNEQFF. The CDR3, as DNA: TGTGCCAGCAGCCCCCGGGACAGCTCCTACAATGAGCAGTTCTTC.

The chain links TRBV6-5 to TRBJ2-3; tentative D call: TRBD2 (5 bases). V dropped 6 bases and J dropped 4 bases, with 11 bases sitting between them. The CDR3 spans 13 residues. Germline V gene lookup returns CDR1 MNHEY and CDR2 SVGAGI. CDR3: CASRPTRPDTQYF. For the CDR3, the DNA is TGTGCCAGCAGGCCTACTAGGCCAGATACGCAGTATTTT.

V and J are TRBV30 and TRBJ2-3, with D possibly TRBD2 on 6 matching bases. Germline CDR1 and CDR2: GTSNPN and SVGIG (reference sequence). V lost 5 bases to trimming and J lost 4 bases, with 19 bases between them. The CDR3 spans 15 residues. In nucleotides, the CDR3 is TGTGCCTGGGGCCCCGATTGGCGGGGCCCAGATACGCAGTATTTT. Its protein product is CAWGPDWRGPDTQYF.

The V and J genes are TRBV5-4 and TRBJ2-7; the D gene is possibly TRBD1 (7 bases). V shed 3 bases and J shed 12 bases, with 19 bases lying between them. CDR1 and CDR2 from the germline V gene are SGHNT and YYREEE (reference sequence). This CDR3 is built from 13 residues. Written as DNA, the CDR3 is TGTGCCAGCAGCTCAGTTGGAGGGACAGAAATGTACTTC. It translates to CASSSVGGTEMYF. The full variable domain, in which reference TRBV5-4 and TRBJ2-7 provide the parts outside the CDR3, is ETGVTQSPTHLIKTRGQQVTLRCSSQSGHNTVSWYQQALGQGPQFIFQYYREEENGRGNFPPRFSGLQFPNYSSELNVNALELDDSALYLCASSSVGGTEMYFGPGTRLTVT.

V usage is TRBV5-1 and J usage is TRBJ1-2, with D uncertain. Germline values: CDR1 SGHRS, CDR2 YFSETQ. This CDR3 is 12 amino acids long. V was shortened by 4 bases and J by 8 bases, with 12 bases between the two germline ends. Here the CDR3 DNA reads TGCGCCAGCAGCGCGAGCCAAGAAGGCTACACCTTC. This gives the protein CASSASQEGYTF.

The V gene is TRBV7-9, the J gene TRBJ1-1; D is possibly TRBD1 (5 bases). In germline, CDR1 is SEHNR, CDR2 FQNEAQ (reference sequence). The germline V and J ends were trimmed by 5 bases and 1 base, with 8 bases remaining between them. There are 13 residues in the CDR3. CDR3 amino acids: CASSATGNTEAFF. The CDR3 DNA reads TGTGCCAGCAGCGCCACAGGGAACACTGAAGCTTTCTTT.

The DNA of the CDR3 is TGTGCCAGCAGCCCAGAAGTCCCACCGATCAACTATGGCTACACCTTC. It encodes CASSPEVPPINYGYTF. This chain joins TRBV5-4 and TRBJ1-2; D uncertain. This CDR3 is built from 16 residues. The germline gives CDR1 SGHNT, CDR2 YYREEE (reference sequence). V was trimmed by 4 bases and J by 2 bases, leaving 18 bases between them.

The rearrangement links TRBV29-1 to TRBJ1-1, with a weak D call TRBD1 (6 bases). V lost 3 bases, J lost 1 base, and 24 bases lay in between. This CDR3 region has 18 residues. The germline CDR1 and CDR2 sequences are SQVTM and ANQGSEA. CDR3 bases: TGCAGCGTTGAGGGTGTTCGGGGGGGCGCCAGGTGGAACACTGAAGCTTTCTTT. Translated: CSVEGVRGGARWNTEAFF.

CDR3 bases: TGCGCCAGCAGCTTAGGAGAAGTCGTTGAGGATACGCAGTATTTT. Translating gives CASSLGEVVEDTQYF. V gene TRBV5-1 combines with J gene TRBJ2-3; unclear D gene. Between the trimmed V and J ends, which lost 2 bases and 6 bases, there was a span of 16 bases. There are 15 residues in the CDR3. Germline-derived CDR1 and CDR2 are SGHRS and YFSETQ.

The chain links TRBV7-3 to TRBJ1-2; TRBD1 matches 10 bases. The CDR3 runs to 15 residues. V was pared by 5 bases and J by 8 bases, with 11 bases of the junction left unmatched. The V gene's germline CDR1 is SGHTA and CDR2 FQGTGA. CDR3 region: CASSPSTGTGAGYTF. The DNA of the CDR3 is TGTGCCAGCAGCCCTTCGACCGGGACAGGGGCCGGCTACACCTTC.